Following are 22 T cell receptor beta chains from one sample sequenced in a study of blood T cell repertoires in COVID-19. The assay was immunoSEQ multiplex PCR, and TCRdb's table has in-frame clones only and misses some. The table has about 120,000 clones, 85% to 90% seen once. The sequenced sample consisted of peripheral blood. Receptors were obtained from a man between 65 and 85 years old with active or convalescent COVID-19.

The chain links TRBV6-4 to TRBJ1-2; D is unresolved. This CDR3 has 13 amino acids. Germline V gene sequence: CDR1 MRHNA, CDR2 SNTAGT. Trimming left V 0 bases short and J 5 bases short, with 7 bases between. The CDR3 here is CASSDSLFYGYTF. CDR3 nucleotide sequence: TGTGCCAGCAGTGACTCACTCTTTTATGGCTACACCTTC.

V and J are TRBV14 and TRBJ1-1, with D perhaps matching TRBD1 (6 bases). The V and J ends lost 4 bases and 4 bases respectively, with 22 bases between them. Germline loops: CDR1 SGHDN, CDR2 FVKESK. The CDR3 totals 17 residues. DNA for the CDR3: TGTGCCAGCAGCCCCATCCTAGACCTCCAACAGGGCACTGAAGCTTTCTTT. This encodes CASSPILDLQQGTEAFF.

The chain recombines TRBV21-1 with TRBJ2-7; the table's D call TRBD1 went unverified against the DNA. TRBV21-1 is an annotated pseudogene. This CDR3 contains 15 residues. CDR3 amino acids: CASSKRQLPNYEQYF. CDR3 bases: TGTGCCAGCAGCAAAAGACAGCTCCCGAACTACGAGCAGTACTTC.

This chain uses TRBV18 with TRBJ2-7; tentatively, D is TRBD2 (6 bases). Looked up from germline, CDR1 is KGHSH and CDR2 is LQKENI. The CDR3 covers 13 residues. With 3 bases removed from V and 6 bases from J, the gap between germline ends came to 12 bases. The CDR3 sequence is CASSPGSTGEQYF. In DNA form, the CDR3 reads TGTGCCAGCTCACCCGGGAGCACGGGCGAGCAGTACTTC. Full variable domain (missing parts from reference TRBV18 and TRBJ2-7): NAGVMQNPRHLVRRRGQEARLRCSPMKGHSHVYWYRQLPEEGLKFMVYLQKENIIDESGMPKERFSAEFPKEGPSILRIQQVVRGDSAAYFCASSPGSTGEQYFGPGTRLTVT.

This sequence joins TRBV7-8 and TRBJ1-4, with a weak D call TRBD1 (5 bases). CDR3 length equals 15 residues. Trimming took 3 bases from V and 1 from J, leaving 9 bases between them. Germline V gene sequence: CDR1 SGHVS, CDR2 FQNEAQ. Written as DNA, the CDR3 is TGTGCCAGCAGCTTCGCGGGGGAAACTAATGAAAAACTGTTTTTT. Translated, it gives CASSFAGETNEKLFF.

The V and J genes are TRBV7-8 and TRBJ1-2; 10 bases are shared with TRBD1. Per germline, CDR1 SGHVS and CDR2 FQNEAQ. The ends lost 5 bases at V and 4 bases at J; junction bases unmatched: 7. This CDR3 is 15 amino acids long. Here the CDR3 DNA reads TGTGCCAGCAGCCCTGGAGGGACAGGGGCCTATGGCTACACCTTC. Its translation is CASSPGGTGAYGYTF. Based on the CDR3 plus reference TRBV7-8 and TRBJ1-2, the full variable domain is GAGVSQSPRYKVAKRGQDVALRCDPISGHVSLFWYQQALGQGPEFLTYFQNEAQLDKSGLPSDRFFAERPEGSVSTLKIQRTQQEDSAVYLCASSPGGTGAYGYTFGSGTRLTVV.

This clone was seen once. This chain uses TRBV30 with TRBJ2-1; 9 nucleotides line up with TRBD1. The CDR3 loop spans 14 amino acids. The V gene's germline CDR1 is GTSNPN and CDR2 SVGIG (reference sequence). With 5 bases clipped from V and 9 bases from J, the junction kept 11 bases outside the gene matches. The CDR3 nucleotides read TGTGCCTGGGCACAGGGGGCGATTAGAGGTGAGCAGTTCTTC. Amino acid sequence: CAWAQGAIRGEQFF. Using reference TRBV30 and TRBJ2-1 for the parts outside the CDR3, the full variable domain is SQTIHQWPATLVQPVGSPLSLECTVEGTSNPNLYWYRQAAGRGLQLLFYSVGIGQISSEVPQNLSASRPQDRQFILSSKKLLLSDSGFYLCAWAQGAIRGEQFFGPGTRLTVL.

The genes are TRBV6-5 and TRBJ2-7; D is unresolved. V gave up 5 bases and J gave up 2 bases, with 10 bases separating them. Germline V gene sequence: CDR1 MNHEY, CDR2 SVGAGI. The CDR3 sequence is 13 residues long. The DNA for the CDR3 is TGTGCCAGCAGTCCCTGGGCAGCCTACGAGCAGTACTTC. Protein sequence: CASSPWAAYEQYF.

J is TRBJ1-2 and V is TRBV7-9; 7 bases match TRBD1. The CDR3 contains 14 residues. Germline assignment: CDR1 SEHNR and CDR2 FQNEAQ (reference sequence). Germline trimming cut 6 bases from V and 4 bases from J; bases unmatched to any gene: 8. The CDR3 spells CASSNGGQIYGYTF. The CDR3 DNA sequence: TGTGCCAGCAGTAACGGGGGACAGATCTATGGCTACACCTTC.

There are a few counts of this clone. V usage is TRBV10-2 and J usage is TRBJ1-2, with TRBD1 identical over 9 bases. The CDR3 consists of 17 residues. CDR1 and CDR2 from the germline V gene are WSHSY and SAAADI. Germline trimming cut 4 bases from V and 4 bases from J; bases unmatched to any gene: 13. CDR3 nucleotides: TGCGCCAGCAGTGGAGGCCACCGGGACAGGGAAATCTATGGCTACACCTTC. This gives the protein CASSGGHRDREIYGYTF.

The chain has TRBV10-3 and TRBJ1-2; 12 nucleotides line up with TRBD1. Germline V gene data show CDR1 as ENHRY and CDR2 as SYGVKD. The CDR3 consists of 15 residues. Trimming at V came to 4 bases and at J to 5 bases, leaving 5 bases not matched to a gene. DNA for the CDR3: TGTGCCATCAGTGCCCCGGGACAGGGGGCATATGGCTACACCTTC. Translating gives CAISAPGQGAYGYTF.

This chain uses TRBV27 with TRBJ2-7, with D possibly matching TRBD2 (6 bases). Germline V gene lookup returns CDR1 MNHEY and CDR2 SMNVEV (reference sequence). The CDR3 is 14 amino acids. V was shortened by 6 bases and J by 2 bases, with 14 bases between the two germline ends. DNA of the CDR3: TGTGCCAGCAGGGGACTCCCGGAGGCCTACGAGCAGTACTTC. It translates to CASRGLPEAYEQYF.

J is TRBJ2-2 and V is TRBV6-5; TRBD1 matches at 8 bases. CDR1 and CDR2 from the germline V gene are MNHEY and SVGAGI. The CDR3 contains 14 residues. V shed 5 bases and J 3 bases; nucleotides not matched to a gene: 2. The CDR3 loop is CASSTDRDTGELFF. In DNA, the CDR3 is TGTGCCAGCAGTACGGACAGGGACACCGGGGAGCTGTTTTTT.

This chain links TRBV7-9 with TRBJ2-1, with 15 bases matching TRBD2. V shed 4 bases and J 9 bases; nucleotides not matched to a gene: 1. The CDR3 covers 14 residues. From germline, CDR1 is SEHNR and CDR2 FQNEAQ (reference sequence). CDR3 amino acids: CASSWGLAGGEQFF. The CDR3 DNA reads as TGTGCCAGCAGCTGGGGACTAGCGGGAGGTGAGCAGTTCTTC.

The chain combines TRBV27 with TRBJ1-1, with 9 positions matching TRBD1. V lost 8 bases, J lost 0 bases, and 4 bases stayed unmatched. The CDR3 is 14 amino acids. Germline values: CDR1 MNHEY, CDR2 SMNVEV (reference sequence). CDR3 sequence (DNA): TGTGCCAGCCTCCGGGACAGGGTGAACACTGAAGCTTTCTTT. Translating it yields CASLRDRVNTEAFF.

The chain uses TRBV14 and TRBJ1-1; 9 bases are shared with TRBD1. Germline V gene data show CDR1 as SGHDN and CDR2 as FVKESK. This CDR3 spans 15 amino acids. V was pared by 4 bases and J by 1 base, with 4 bases of the junction left unmatched. The CDR3 sequence: CASSRRTGENTEAFF. The CDR3 coding sequence is TGTGCCAGCAGCCGTAGGACAGGGGAGAACACTGAAGCTTTCTTT.

This clone was seen once. The J gene is TRBJ2-3, the V gene TRBV2, with D maybe TRBD1 (5 bases). Per germline, CDR1 SNHLY and CDR2 FYNNEI. CDR3 length equals 12 residues. V lost 7 bases and J lost 10, with 15 bases in between. CDR3 sequence (DNA): TGTGCCAGCAAAGACCCTGTCAGGGCGCAGTATTTT. It translates to CASKDPVRAQYF.

This clone occurred once. The chain uses TRBV2 and TRBJ2-7; D remains ambiguous. Germline CDR1 reads SNHLY; CDR2 reads FYNNEI. Trimming took 3 bases from V and 0 from J, leaving 6 bases between them. The CDR3 runs 13 residues. CDR3 residues: CASSDQFSYEQYF. DNA of the CDR3: TGTGCCAGCAGTGACCAATTCTCCTACGAGCAGTACTTC.

The chain joins TRBV6-5 to TRBJ1-3; 11 bases are a match to TRBD1. This CDR3 contains 16 residues. From germline, CDR1 is MNHEY and CDR2 SVGAGI. V lost 2 bases, J lost 5 bases, and 5 bases stayed unmatched. DNA for the CDR3: TGTGCCAGCAGTTACCAAGGACAGGGGGCTCGAAACACCATATATTTT. Translation gives CASSYQGQGARNTIYF.

The chain employs TRBV3-1 (or the pseudogene TRBV3-2) and TRBJ1-2; D ambiguous. CDR1 is LGHDT, CDR2 YNNKEL, per germline (reference sequence). The germline V and J ends were trimmed by 4 bases and 6 bases, with 12 bases remaining between them. The CDR3 is 13 amino acids. The CDR3 DNA is TGTGCCAGCAGCCCTGAGGAGGAACATGGCTACACCTTC. Amino acids: CASSPEEEHGYTF.

The rearrangement uses TRBV28 and TRBJ1-1, with a tentative D call TRBD1 (5 bases). Trimming shortened V by 3 bases and J by 4 bases, and 12 bases separated the two germline ends. From germline, CDR1 is MDHEN and CDR2 SYDVKM. This CDR3 is 14 amino acids long. CDR3 coding DNA: TGTGCCAGCAGTTTTGGCGGGGCGGGCACTGAAGCTTTCTTT. This encodes CASSFGGAGTEAFF.

The J gene is TRBJ2-2, the V gene TRBV24-1; 15 nucleotides match TRBD2. V gave up 5 bases and J gave up 3 bases; unmatched junction bases: 3. In germline, CDR1 is KGHDR, CDR2 SFDVKD. This CDR3 contains 17 residues. The CDR3 here is CATSAGLAGGDTGELFF. The CDR3 DNA reads TGTGCCACCAGTGCGGGACTAGCGGGAGGAGACACCGGGGAGCTGTTTTTT.